This T cell receptor (beta chain) was documented in a study of early T cells in non-severe SARS-CoV-2 infection. Germline V gene lookup returns CDR1 MNHEY and CDR2 SMNVEV (reference sequence). The CDR3 has 13 residues. Trimming pared 5 bases from V and 3 bases from J, leaving 9 bases between. This clonotype was counted a few times. Individual cDNA molecules received unique molecular identifiers during library preparation. TCRdb re-called the 5' RACE reads through MiXCR, storing one row per CDR3 protein. Here the sample spans 45,000 to 50,000 distinct CDR3 sequences, 6.2% being singletons. This sequence originates from an adult who was a healthcare worker with PCR-confirmed SARS-CoV-2 infection or an uninfected control (not recorded which). This chain links TRBV27 with TRBJ2-3; D is uncertain. The source was whole blood, collected at baseline. DNA of the CDR3: TGTGCCAGCAGTCCACGGCATACAGATACGCAGTATTTT. Protein product: CASSPRHTDTQYF.